One and the same sample provided the 7 T cell receptor beta chains below, sequenced in a study of T cell changes during pregnancy in multiple sclerosis. The protocol was immunoSEQ multiplex PCR, while the TCRdb copy is restricted to in-frame clones and leaves out a portion. The sample records over 70,000 clones, approximately 90% being singletons. The sample was peripheral blood, taken in the first trimester of pregnancy. The receptors come from a female donor in good health, enrolled as a control in a pregnancy study.

The genes are TRBV28 and TRBJ2-2, with 7 bases matching TRBD1. Germline lookup yields CDR1 MDHEN and CDR2 SYDVKM. The junction had 5 bases not matched to a gene; V was cut back by 6 bases and J by 1 base. The CDR3 totals 15 residues. The chain's CDR3 is CASSTQGENTGELFF. The CDR3 coding sequence is TGTGCCAGCAGCACCCAGGGGGAGAACACCGGGGAGCTGTTTTTT.

By sample share, this clone is medium-sized. This chain links TRBV6-1 with TRBJ2-7, with 8 nucleotides matching TRBD1. There are 15 residues in the CDR3. In germline, CDR1 is MNHNS, CDR2 SASEGT. V was clipped by 0 bases and J by 5 bases; unmatched bases: 6. CDR3 bases: TGTGCCAGCAGTGAAGCGGAGGGGACAGGTAACGAGCAGTACTTC. Its protein is CASSEAEGTGNEQYF.

J is TRBJ1-1 and V is TRBV7-2; D is unclear. Trimming cost V 4 bases and J 4 bases, with 13 bases left between them. Looked up from germline, CDR1 is SGHTA and CDR2 is FQGNSA. This CDR3 region has 14 residues. In DNA, the CDR3 is TGTGCCAGCAGCTCAGTGGGAGGAGGCACTGAAGCTTTCTTT. It specifies CASSSVGGGTEAFF.

In its sample, this clone was seen once. The J gene is TRBJ2-1, the V gene TRBV27; perhaps TRBD1 as D (6 bases). This CDR3 is 12 amino acids long. Germline CDR1 and CDR2: MNHEY and SMNVEV (reference sequence). Trimming removed 5 bases from V and 15 bases from J, with 17 bases in between. This CDR3 reads CASSPNRVPLFF. The DNA for the CDR3 is TGTGCCAGCAGTCCCAACAGGGTGCCCTTGTTCTTC.

The CDR3 DNA follows: TGTGCCAGCAGTGGGGGCAGGGGGCTGAACGGGGAGCTGTTTTTT. Its translation is CASSGGRGLNGELFF. The V call is TRBV2, the J call TRBJ2-2; 8 nucleotides align to TRBD1. The J segment lost 7 bases and the V segment lost 4 bases, leaving 8 bases of the junction unmatched. Germline values: CDR1 SNHLY, CDR2 FYNNEI. This CDR3 is 15 amino acids long. The complete variable domain, with remaining parts taken from reference TRBV2 and TRBJ2-2, reads EPEVTQTPSHQVTQMGQEVILRCVPISNHLYFYWYRQILGQKVEFLVSFYNNEISEKSEIFDDQFSVERPDGSNFTLKIRSTKLEDSAMYFCASSGGRGLNGELFFGEGSRLTVL.

The chain carries TRBV5-1 and TRBJ1-4, with a tentative D call TRBD1 (5 bases). This CDR3 is 15 amino acids long. The V end was cut by 4 bases, the J end by 0 bases, with 10 bases between. Germline lookup yields CDR1 SGHRS and CDR2 YFSETQ. The CDR3 reads CASSTRGATNEKLFF. The CDR3 DNA reads as TGCGCCAGCAGCACCCGGGGGGCAACTAATGAAAAACTGTTTTTT.

The V and J genes are TRBV5-1 and TRBJ1-4, with 7 bases aligning to TRBD1. Germline V gives CDR1 SGHRS, CDR2 YFSETQ. J was trimmed by 8 bases and V by 5 bases; bases with no gene match: 9. This CDR3 is built from 14 residues. In nucleotides, the CDR3 is TGCGCCAGCAGTTCGGGGAGGACAGGAGAAAAACTGTTTTTT. Amino acid sequence: CASSSGRTGEKLFF. The full variable domain, with the rest looked up from reference TRBV5-1 and TRBJ1-4, is KAGVTQTPRYLIKTRGQQVTLSCSPISGHRSVSWYQQTPGQGLQFLFEYFSETQRNKGNFPGRFSGRQFSNSRSEMNVSTLELGDSALYLCASSSGRTGEKLFFGSGTQLSVL.